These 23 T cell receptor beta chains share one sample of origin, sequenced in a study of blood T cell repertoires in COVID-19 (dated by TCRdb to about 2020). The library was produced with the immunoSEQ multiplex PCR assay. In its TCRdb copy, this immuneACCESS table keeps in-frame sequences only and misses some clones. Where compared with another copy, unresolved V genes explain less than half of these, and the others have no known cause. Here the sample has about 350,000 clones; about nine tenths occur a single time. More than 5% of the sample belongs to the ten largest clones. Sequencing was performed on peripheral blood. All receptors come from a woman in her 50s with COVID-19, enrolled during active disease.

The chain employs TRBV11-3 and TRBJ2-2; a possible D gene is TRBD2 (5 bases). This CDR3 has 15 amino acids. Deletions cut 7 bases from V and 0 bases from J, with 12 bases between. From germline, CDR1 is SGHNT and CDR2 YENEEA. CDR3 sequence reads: CASNTGKANTGELFF. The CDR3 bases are TGTGCCAGCAACACGGGGAAAGCGAACACCGGGGAGCTGTTTTTT.

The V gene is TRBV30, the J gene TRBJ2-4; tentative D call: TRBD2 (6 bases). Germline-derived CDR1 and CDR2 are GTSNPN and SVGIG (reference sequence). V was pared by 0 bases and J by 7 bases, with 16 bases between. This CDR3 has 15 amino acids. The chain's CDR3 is CAWSVRRGSENIQYF. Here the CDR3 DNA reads TGTGCCTGGAGTGTACGTCGGGGGAGTGAGAACATTCAGTACTTC.

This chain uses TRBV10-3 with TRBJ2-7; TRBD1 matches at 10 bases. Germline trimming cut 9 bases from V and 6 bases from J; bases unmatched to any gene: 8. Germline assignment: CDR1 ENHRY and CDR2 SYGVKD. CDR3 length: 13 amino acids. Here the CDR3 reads CAMRTGGIGEQYF. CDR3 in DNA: TGTGCCATGAGGACAGGGGGAATCGGCGAGCAGTACTTC.

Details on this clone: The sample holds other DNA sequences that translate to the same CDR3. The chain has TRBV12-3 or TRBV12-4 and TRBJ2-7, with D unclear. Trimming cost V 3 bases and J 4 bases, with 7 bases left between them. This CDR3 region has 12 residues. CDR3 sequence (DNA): TGTGCCAGCAGTTTCTCAGGATACGAGCAGTACTTC. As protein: CASSFSGYEQYF.

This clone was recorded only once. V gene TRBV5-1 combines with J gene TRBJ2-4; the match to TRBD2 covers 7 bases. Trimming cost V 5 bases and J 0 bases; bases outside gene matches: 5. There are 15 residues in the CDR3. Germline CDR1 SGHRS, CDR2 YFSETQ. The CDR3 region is CASREGGLAKNIQYF. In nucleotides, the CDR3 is TGCGCCAGCAGGGAGGGAGGGTTAGCCAAAAACATTCAGTACTTC. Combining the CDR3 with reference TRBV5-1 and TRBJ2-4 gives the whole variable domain KAGVTQTPRYLIKTRGQQVTLSCSPISGHRSVSWYQQTPGQGLQFLFEYFSETQRNKGNFPGRFSGRQFSNSRSEMNVSTLELGDSALYLCASREGGLAKNIQYFGAGTRLSVL.

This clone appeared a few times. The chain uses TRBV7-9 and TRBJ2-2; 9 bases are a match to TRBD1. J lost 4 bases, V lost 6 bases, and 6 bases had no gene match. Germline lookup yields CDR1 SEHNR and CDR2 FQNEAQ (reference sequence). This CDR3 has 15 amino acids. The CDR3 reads CASRPGTGSTGELFF. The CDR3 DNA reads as TGTGCCAGCAGACCCGGGACAGGGAGCACCGGGGAGCTGTTTTTT.

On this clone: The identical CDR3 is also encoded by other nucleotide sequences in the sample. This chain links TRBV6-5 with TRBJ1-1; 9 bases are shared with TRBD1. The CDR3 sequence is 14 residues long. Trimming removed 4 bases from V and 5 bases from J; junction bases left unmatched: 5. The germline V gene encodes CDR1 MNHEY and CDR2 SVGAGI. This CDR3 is CASSSGTGRTEAFF. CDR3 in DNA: TGTGCCAGCAGTTCCGGGACAGGGAGGACTGAAGCTTTCTTT.

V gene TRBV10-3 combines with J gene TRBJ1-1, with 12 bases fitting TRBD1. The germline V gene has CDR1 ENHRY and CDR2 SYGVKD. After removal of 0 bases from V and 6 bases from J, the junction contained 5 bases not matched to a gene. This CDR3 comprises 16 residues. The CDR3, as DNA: TGTGCCATCAGTGAGTCGTTAGGGACAGGGGGCTCTGAAGCTTTCTTT. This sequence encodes CAISESLGTGGSEAFF.

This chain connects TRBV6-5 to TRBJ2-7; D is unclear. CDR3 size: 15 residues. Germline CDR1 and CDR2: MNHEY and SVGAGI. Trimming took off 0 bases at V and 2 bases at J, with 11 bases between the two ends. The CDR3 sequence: CASSYSSGRTYEQYF. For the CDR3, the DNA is TGTGCCAGCAGTTACTCGAGTGGCAGGACCTACGAGCAGTACTTC.

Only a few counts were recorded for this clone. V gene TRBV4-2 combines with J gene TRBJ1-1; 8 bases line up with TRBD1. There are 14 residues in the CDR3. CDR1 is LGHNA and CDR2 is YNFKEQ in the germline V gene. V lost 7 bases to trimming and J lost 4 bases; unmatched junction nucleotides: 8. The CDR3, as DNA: TGTGCCAGCACCGCGACAGGGGCGGTCACTGAAGCTTTCTTT. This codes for CASTATGAVTEAFF.

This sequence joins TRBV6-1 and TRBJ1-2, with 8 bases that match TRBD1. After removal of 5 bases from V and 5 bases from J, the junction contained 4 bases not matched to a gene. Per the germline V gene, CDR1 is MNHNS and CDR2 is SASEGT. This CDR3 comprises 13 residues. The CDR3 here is CASSPDRGYGYTF. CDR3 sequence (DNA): TGTGCCAGCAGTCCCGACAGGGGATATGGCTACACCTTC.

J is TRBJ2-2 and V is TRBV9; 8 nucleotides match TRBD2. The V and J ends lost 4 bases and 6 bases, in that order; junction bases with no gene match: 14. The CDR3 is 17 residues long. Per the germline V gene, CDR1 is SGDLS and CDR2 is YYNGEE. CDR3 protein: CASSPRGREGPSGELFF. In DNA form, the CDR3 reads TGTGCCAGCAGCCCGAGGGGCCGGGAGGGCCCGTCCGGGGAGCTGTTTTTT.

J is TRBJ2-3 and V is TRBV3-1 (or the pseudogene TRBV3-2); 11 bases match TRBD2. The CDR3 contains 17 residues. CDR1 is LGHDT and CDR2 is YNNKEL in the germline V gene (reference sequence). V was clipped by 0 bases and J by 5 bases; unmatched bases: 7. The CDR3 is CASSQDWGLAVGDTQYF. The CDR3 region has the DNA TGTGCCAGCAGCCAAGATTGGGGACTAGCGGTTGGAGATACGCAGTATTTT.

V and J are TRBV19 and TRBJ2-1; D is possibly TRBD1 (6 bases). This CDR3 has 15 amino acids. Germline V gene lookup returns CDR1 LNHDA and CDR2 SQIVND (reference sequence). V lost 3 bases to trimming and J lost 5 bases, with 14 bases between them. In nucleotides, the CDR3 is TGTGCCAGTAGTATTATTGACAGGTCCCACAATGAGCAGTTCTTC. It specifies CASSIIDRSHNEQFF. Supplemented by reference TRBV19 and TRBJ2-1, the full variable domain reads DGGITQSPKYLFRKEGQNVTLSCEQNLNHDAMYWYRQDPGQGLRLIYYSQIVNDFQKGDIAEGYSVSREKKESFPLTVTSAQKNPTAFYLCASSIIDRSHNEQFFGPGTRLTVL.

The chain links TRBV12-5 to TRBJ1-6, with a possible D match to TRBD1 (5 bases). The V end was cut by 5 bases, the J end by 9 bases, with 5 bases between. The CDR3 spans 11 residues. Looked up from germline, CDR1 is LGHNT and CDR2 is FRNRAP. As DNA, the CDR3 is TGTGCTAGTGGTCAGGGTTCACCCCTCCACTTT. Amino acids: CASGQGSPLHF.

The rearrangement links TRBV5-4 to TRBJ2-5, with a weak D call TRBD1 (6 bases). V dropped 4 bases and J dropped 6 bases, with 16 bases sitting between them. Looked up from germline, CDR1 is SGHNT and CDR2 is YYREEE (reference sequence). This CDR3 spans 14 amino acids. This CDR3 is CASSPQGPGKTQYF. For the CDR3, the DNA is TGTGCCAGCAGCCCCCAGGGGCCTGGTAAGACCCAGTACTTC.

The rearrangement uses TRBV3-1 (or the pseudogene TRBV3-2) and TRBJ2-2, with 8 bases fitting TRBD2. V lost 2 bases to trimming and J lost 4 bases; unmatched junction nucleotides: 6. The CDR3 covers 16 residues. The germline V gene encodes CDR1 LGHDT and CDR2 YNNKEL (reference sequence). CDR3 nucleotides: TGTGCCAGCAGCCAACGGCTAGCGGGTACCACCGGGGAGCTGTTTTTT. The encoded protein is CASSQRLAGTTGELFF.

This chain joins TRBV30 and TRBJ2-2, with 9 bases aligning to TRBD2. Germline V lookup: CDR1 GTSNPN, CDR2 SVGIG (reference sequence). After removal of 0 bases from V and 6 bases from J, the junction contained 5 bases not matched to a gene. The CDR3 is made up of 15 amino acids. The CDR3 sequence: CAWSVYEREAGELFF. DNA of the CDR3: TGTGCCTGGAGTGTTTATGAGCGGGAGGCCGGGGAGCTGTTTTTT.

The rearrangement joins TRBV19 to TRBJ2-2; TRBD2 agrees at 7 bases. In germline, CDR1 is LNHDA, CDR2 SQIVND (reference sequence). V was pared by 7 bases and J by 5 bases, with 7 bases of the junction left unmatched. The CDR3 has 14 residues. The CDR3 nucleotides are TGTGCCAGTACTAGGGAGGGGTGGACCGGGGAGCTGTTTTTT. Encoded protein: CASTREGWTGELFF.

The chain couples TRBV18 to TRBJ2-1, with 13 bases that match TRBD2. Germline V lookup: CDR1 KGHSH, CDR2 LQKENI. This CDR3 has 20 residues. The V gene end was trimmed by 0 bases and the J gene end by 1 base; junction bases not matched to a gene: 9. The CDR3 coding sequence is TGTGCCAGCTCACCACCCCCAGGACTAGCGGGAGACGGGTCCTACAATGAGCAGTTCTTC. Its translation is CASSPPPGLAGDGSYNEQFF.

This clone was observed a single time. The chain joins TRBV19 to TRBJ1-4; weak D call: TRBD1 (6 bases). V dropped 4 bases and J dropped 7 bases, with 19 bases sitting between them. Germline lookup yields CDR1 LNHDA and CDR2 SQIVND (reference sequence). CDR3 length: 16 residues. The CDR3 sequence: CASSKTAGVPSEKLFF. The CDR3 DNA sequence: TGTGCCAGTAGTAAGACGGCAGGGGTCCCCAGTGAAAAACTGTTTTTT. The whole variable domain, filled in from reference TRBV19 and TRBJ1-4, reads DGGITQSPKYLFRKEGQNVTLSCEQNLNHDAMYWYRQDPGQGLRLIYYSQIVNDFQKGDIAEGYSVSREKKESFPLTVTSAQKNPTAFYLCASSKTAGVPSEKLFFGSGTQLSVL.

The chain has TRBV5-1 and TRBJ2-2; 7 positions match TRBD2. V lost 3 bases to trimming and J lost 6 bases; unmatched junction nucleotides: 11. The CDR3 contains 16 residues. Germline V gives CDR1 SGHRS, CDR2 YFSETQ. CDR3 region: CASSSNNIGRAGELFF. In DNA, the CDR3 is TGCGCCAGCAGCTCGAATAACATAGGGAGGGCCGGGGAGCTGTTTTTT. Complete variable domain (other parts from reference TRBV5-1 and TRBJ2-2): KAGVTQTPRYLIKTRGQQVTLSCSPISGHRSVSWYQQTPGQGLQFLFEYFSETQRNKGNFPGRFSGRQFSNSRSEMNVSTLELGDSALYLCASSSNNIGRAGELFFGEGSRLTVL.

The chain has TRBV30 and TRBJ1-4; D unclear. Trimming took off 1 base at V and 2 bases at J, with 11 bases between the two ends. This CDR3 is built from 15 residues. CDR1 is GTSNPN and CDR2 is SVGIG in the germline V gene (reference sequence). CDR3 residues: CAWSATWATNEKLFF. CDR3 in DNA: TGTGCCTGGAGTGCGACGTGGGCTACTAATGAAAAACTGTTTTTT.